The clone carrying this TCR beta chain appeared a single time. Its target is unknown. Produced via immunoSEQ multiplex PCR; TCRdb's table is partial and in-frame only. The table has 150,000 or so clones, approximately 90% seen once. The germline gives CDR1 LNHDA, CDR2 SQIVND (reference sequence). This CDR3 is 16 amino acids long. V was pared by 4 bases and J by 0 bases, with 3 bases of the junction left unmatched. This entry comes from a study of T cell responses to AZD1222 COVID-19 vaccine. Study outcomes and limitations: Regions 160-218 and 743-854 held dominance among vaccine-associated CD4 TCRs, which spanned spike. Samples come after the peak T cell response, not at day 14. Recipients of AZD1222 seropositive at baseline numbered only 6 or 7. The study found Spike-specific TCR breadth and depth rose after two AZD1222 doses.

The sequence was collected from an adult in good health. The rearrangement uses TRBV19 and TRBJ2-3; 11 bases align to TRBD2. The input for sequencing was peripheral blood, taken on day 0 of MenACWY control vaccination. Here the CDR3 DNA reads TGTGCCAGTAGTACCCGGACTAGCGGGAGCACAGATACGCAGTATTTT. This gives the protein CASSTRTSGSTDTQYF.